The present entry profiles one T cell receptor beta chain with its context. What it recognizes is unknown. The V end was cut by 5 bases, the J end by 4 bases, with 14 bases between. CDR3 size: 14 residues. In germline, CDR1 is MNHNS, CDR2 SASEGT. The data are from a study of shared clonotypes between healthy human individuals. The naive CD8 subset, CD45RO-negative cells positively selected for CCR7, excluded terminally differentiated effector memory CD45RA+ cells. Findings of the study overall: Sorted-subset samples were not fully sequenced, rarefaction indicated. Shared clonotypes across all four donors exceeded non-shared ones in generation probability. On the whole, naive subsets had larger estimated richness than memory subsets had.

Deep was the level at which the assay was run. Sequencing was performed with immunoSEQ multiplex PCR; in TCRdb, only in-frame clones are kept and a portion is missing. Here the sample spans over 2 million clones, roughly 94% being singletons. The chain carries TRBV6-1 and TRBJ1-1; D is unclear. This receptor was taken from a man between 18 and 35 years old in good health. Sequenced sample: naive CD8+ T cells sorted from blood. The CDR3 DNA reads as TGTGCCAGCAGTTCCGAAACATTGGTCACTGAAGCTTTCTTT. Translating it yields CASSSETLVTEAFF.